A selection of T cell receptor beta chains follows, all from one sample in a study of T cells after posttransplantation cyclophosphamide. TCRdb keeps only in-frame clones here, not all; method: immunoSEQ multiplex PCR. The sample yields fewer than 25,000 clones, about 90% seen once. The sample was PBMCs, taken after an allogeneic stem cell transplant with a calcineurin inhibitor and methotrexate. The receptors come from a female patient aged 45 to 65 who received an allogeneic stem cell transplant from an unrelated donor, was CMV-positive, and had chronic GVHD only. Some T cells could come from the graft donor. The CDR3 runs from the conserved cysteine through the conserved F or W. D genes are given only for firm matches. Expanded clones get a size class; other rows say once, few or many, or leave the size out.

v_gene	abundance	d_gene	j_gene	CDR3aa	CDR3nt
TRBV19	.	.	TRBJ1-2	CASSIGGAGYRGGYTF	TGTGCCAGTAGTATAGGGGGCGCGGGGTATCGCGGCGGCTACACCTTC
TRBV4-3	.	.	TRBJ2-1	CASSHDGKSSYNEQFF	TGCGCCAGCAGCCATGACGGGAAGAGCTCCTACAATGAGCAGTTCTTC
TRBV5-6	.	.	TRBJ2-7	CASSFQDRGAYEQYF	TGTGCCAGCAGCTTCCAGGACAGAGGCGCCTACGAGCAGTACTTC
TRBV7-9	.	.	TRBJ1-1	CASLRNTEAFF	TGTGCCAGCCTTCGGAACACTGAAGCTTTCTTT
TRBV9	.	.	TRBJ2-2	CASSVAEGADTGELFF	TGTGCCAGCAGCGTAGCGGAGGGGGCGGACACCGGGGAGCTGTTTTTT
TRBV18	.	TRBD1	TRBJ2-1	CASSPNRGTYNEQFF	TGTGCCAGCTCACCAAACAGGGGAACGTACAATGAGCAGTTCTTC
TRBV7-2	once	.	TRBJ2-3	CASSLVRQISTDTQYF	TGTGCCAGCAGCTTAGTTCGACAGATAAGCACAGATACGCAGTATTTT
TRBV2	.	TRBD2	TRBJ2-2	CASSLLAVANTGELFF	TGTGCCAGCAGTCTCCTAGCGGTCGCGAACACCGGGGAGCTGTTTTTT
TRBV5-1	.	TRBD1	TRBJ1-1	CASSLNLGQGAATEAFF	TGCGCCAGCAGCCTCAATTTGGGACAGGGAGCAGCGACTGAAGCTTTCTTT
TRBV5-1	.	TRBD1	TRBJ1-5	CASSLEGQNNQPQHF	TGCGCCAGCAGCTTGGAGGGACAGAACAATCAGCCCCAGCATTTT
TRBV4-1	.	.	TRBJ2-5	CASSQASQTNFQETQYF	TGCGCCAGCAGCCAAGCCTCACAGACTAATTTCCAAGAGACCCAGTACTTC
TRBV9	.	.	TRBJ2-7	CASSADTSTYEQYF	TGTGCCAGCAGCGCGGACACTAGCACCTACGAGCAGTACTTC
TRBV10-3	.	TRBD1	TRBJ1-1	CAISADLGTGGRLDTEAFF	TGTGCCATCAGTGCGGATTTAGGGACAGGGGGAAGGTTGGACACTGAAGCTTTCTTT
TRBV19	.	TRBD2	TRBJ2-2	CASSRLRGGRASGELFF	TGTGCCAGTAGTAGGTTGAGAGGCGGGAGGGCCTCCGGGGAGCTGTTTTTT
TRBV14	.	TRBD1	TRBJ2-5	CASSPRDRGRETQYF	TGTGCCAGCAGCCCCCGGGACAGGGGGCGGGAGACCCAGTACTTC
TRBV7-2	.	TRBD2	TRBJ2-1	CASSLAISSGRAWDEQFF	TGTGCCAGCAGCTTAGCAATCTCTAGCGGGAGGGCCTGGGATGAGCAGTTCTTC
TRBV2	few	TRBD2	TRBJ2-2	CASKRLAGDGELFF	TGTGCCAGCAAGAGACTAGCGGGAGACGGGGAGCTGTTTTTT
TRBV7-9	.	.	TRBJ2-1	CASSFRLGTYNEQFF	TGTGCCAGCAGCTTCCGGCTAGGGACTTACAATGAGCAGTTCTTC
TRBV10-1	.	TRBD2	TRBJ2-1	CASSDFKRESNEQFF	TGCGCCAGCAGTGATTTCAAGCGGGAGAGCAATGAGCAGTTCTTC
TRBV7-2	few	TRBD2	TRBJ2-5	CASSPTSGPQETQYF	TGTGCCAGCAGCCCTACTAGCGGGCCTCAAGAGACCCAGTACTTC
TRBV5-1	.	.	TRBJ2-7	CASSLARGTYEQYF	TGCGCCAGCAGCTTGGCACGGGGAACCTACGAGCAGTACTTC
TRBV4-2	.	TRBD1	TRBJ1-1	CASSQTLTGFPGTEAFF	TGTGCCAGCAGCCAAACATTGACAGGGTTTCCGGGCACTGAAGCTTTCTTT
TRBV2	.	.	TRBJ2-2	CASVGQVNTGELFF	TGTGCCAGCGTGGGTCAGGTTAACACCGGGGAGCTGTTTTTT
TRBV5-1	once	.	TRBJ2-7	CASRGDSSYEQYF	TGCGCCAGCAGGGGTGACAGCTCCTACGAGCAGTACTTC
TRBV7-6	.	.	TRBJ2-4	CASSLDPRGKNIQYF	TGTGCCAGCAGCCTTGATCCCCGGGGAAAAAACATTCAGTACTTC
TRBV4-1	.	.	TRBJ2-2	CASRQINTGELFF	TGCGCCAGCAGACAGATAAACACCGGGGAGCTGTTTTTT
TRBV7-8	.	TRBD1	TRBJ2-7	CASFTGTGVFVGHEQYF	TGTGCCAGCTTCACCGGGACAGGGGTTTTCGTTGGCCACGAGCAGTACTTC
TRBV5-1	once	.	TRBJ2-7	CASSFNGEEQYF	TGCGCCAGCAGCTTCAACGGAGAAGAGCAGTACTTC
TRBV27	.	TRBD1	TRBJ1-1	CASSLGQGSVETEAFF	TGTGCCAGCAGTTTAGGACAGGGGAGTGTGGAGACTGAAGCTTTCTTT
TRBV11-1	.	TRBD2	TRBJ2-1	CASSYGLAASSYNEQFF	TGTGCCAGCAGCTACGGACTAGCGGCGAGCTCCTACAATGAGCAGTTCTTC
TRBV5-1	.	.	TRBJ2-3	CASSTLPGILTDTQYF	TGCGCCAGCAGCACCCTGCCCGGGATTCTGACAGATACGCAGTATTTT
TRBV29-1	.	TRBD1	TRBJ1-2	CSVDRIKGQGEGLYGYTF	TGCAGCGTGGATCGTATTAAGGGACAGGGTGAGGGGCTCTATGGCTACACCTTC
TRBV5-1	.	TRBD2	TRBJ2-1	CASRMGSGSYNEQFF	TGCGCCAGCAGAATGGGAAGCGGGAGCTACAATGAGCAGTTCTTC
TRBV28	.	.	TRBJ1-2	CATRDIANYGYTF	TGTGCCACCAGGGACATAGCTAACTATGGCTACACCTTC
TRBV19	.	.	TRBJ2-1	CAVRGWSSYNEQFF	TGTGCAGTTAGAGGTTGGAGCTCCTACAATGAGCAGTTCTTC
TRBV7-9	.	TRBD2	TRBJ2-1	CASSLKAGLAGNEQFF	TGTGCCAGCAGCTTAAAAGCGGGACTAGCTGGGAATGAGCAGTTCTTC
TRBV28	.	.	TRBJ1-3	CASSLVPGSGNTIYF	TGTGCCAGCAGTTTAGTACCAGGCTCTGGAAACACCATATATTTT
TRBV28	.	TRBD2	TRBJ2-3	CASSASGRGKTDTQYF	TGTGCCAGCAGTGCTAGCGGGAGAGGGAAAACAGATACGCAGTATTTT
TRBV5-1	.	TRBD2	TRBJ2-7	CASSSGLAGGPYEQYF	TGCGCCAGCAGCTCGGGACTAGCGGGAGGACCCTACGAGCAGTACTTC
TRBV11-2	few	.	TRBJ2-5	CASSDKLRSGEETQYF	TGTGCCAGCAGCGACAAACTTAGGTCCGGGGAGGAGACCCAGTACTTC